These 14 T cell receptor beta chains were sequenced from one sample in a study of regulatory T cells in long-lasting Graves disease. Investigators prepared the TCR beta libraries by applying iRepertoire HTBI primers and Arm-PCR of CDR3 regions. MiXCR, run by TCRdb on the multiplex PCR reads, gives a single entry per CDR3 protein. The sample contains about 450,000 distinct CDR3 sequences, about 17% of which appear only once. Time point defined: newly diagnosed GD, antithyroid drugs for less than 3 months. Making the TCR library involved RNA that had been extracted from PBMCs. The same data also contributed to another study, on T cells in Graves' hyperthyroidism and ophthalmopathy.

The sequenced sample was peripheral blood mononuclear cells (PBMCs), obtained at new diagnosis, from a patient treated with antithyroid drugs. These receptors were collected from a woman in her twenties or thirties with Graves disease.

This clonotype has only a few counts. J is TRBJ2-1 and V is TRBV20-1; D may correspond to TRBD1 or TRBD2 (5 bases each). V was clipped by 0 bases and J by 4 bases, with 13 bases between them. This CDR3 region has 15 residues. The V gene's germline CDR1 is DFQATT and CDR2 SNEGSKA (reference sequence). The CDR3 DNA reads TGCAGTGCTAGAGATACTACTAGGGGTTACAATGAGCAGTTCTTC. Amino acids: CSARDTTRGYNEQFF.

This clonotype has at least ten counts. This chain connects TRBV27 to TRBJ2-1; no firm D call. Germline CDR1 and CDR2: MNHEY and SMNVEV (reference sequence). Trimming took 3 bases from V and 0 from J, leaving 9 bases between them. The CDR3 is 15 residues long. The CDR3 bases are TGTGCCAGCAGTTTGGGGTTTAGCTCCTACAATGAGCAGTTCTTC. This sequence encodes CASSLGFSSYNEQFF.

Ten or more counts support this clonotype. This chain joins TRBV28 and TRBJ2-7, with 10 nucleotides matching TRBD1. This CDR3 is 14 amino acids long. The V segment lost 6 bases and the J segment 3 bases; nucleotides outside the gene matches: 5. The germline gives CDR1 MDHEN, CDR2 SYDVKM. CDR3 in DNA: TGTGCCAGCAGGAGACAGGGGGCTATCTACGAGCAGTACTTC. Translation gives CASRRQGAIYEQYF.

The chain carries TRBV7-2 and TRBJ1-1; 12 nucleotides agree with TRBD1. With 4 bases clipped from V and 9 bases from J, the junction kept 9 bases outside the gene matches. This CDR3 comprises 15 residues. Germline assignment: CDR1 SGHTA and CDR2 FQGNSA. The CDR3 DNA reads TGTGCCAGCAGCTCCCGGCCCGGGACAGGGGGCAAAGCTTTCTTT. Protein product: CASSSRPGTGGKAFF. Together with reference TRBV7-2 and TRBJ1-1, the CDR3 gives the full variable domain: GAGVSQSPSNKVTEKGKDVELRCDPISGHTALYWYRQSLGQGLEFLIYFQGNSAPDKSGLPSDRFSAERTGGSVSTLTIQRTQQEDSAVYLCASSSRPGTGGKAFFGQGTRLTVV.

This clonotype was seen repeatedly, ten times or more. The chain has TRBV7-2 and TRBJ2-1, with no clear D. Germline CDR1 and CDR2: SGHTA and FQGNSA. This CDR3 has 14 amino acids. The V gene lost 5 bases and the J gene lost 4 bases, with 12 bases spanning the gap. Here the CDR3 DNA reads TGTGCCAGCAGCGCACTCCTGTTATACAATGAGCAGTTCTTC. Translated, it gives CASSALLLYNEQFF.

This clonotype appeared many times. The rearrangement joins TRBV11-2 to TRBJ1-2, with D hard to call. CDR3 length equals 9 residues. V lost 11 bases and J lost 6, with 7 bases in between. Looked up from germline, CDR1 is SGHAT and CDR2 is FQNNGV. In nucleotides, the CDR3 is TGTGCCGGAATCAATGGCTACACCTTC. It is translated as CAGINGYTF.

The genes are TRBV19 and TRBJ2-1; 12 positions agree with TRBD2. Unmatched junction bases numbered 4, after V lost 4 bases and J lost 6 bases. Per germline, CDR1 LNHDA and CDR2 SQIVND (reference sequence). This CDR3 has 15 residues. This CDR3 is CASSTSGRALNEQFF. The CDR3 nucleotides read TGTGCCAGTAGTACTAGCGGGAGGGCTCTCAATGAGCAGTTCTTC.

This clonotype was counted ten times or more. This chain joins TRBV5-8 and TRBJ2-7, with 12 bases fitting TRBD1. Germline CDR1 and CDR2: SGHTS and YDEGEE. This CDR3 region has 15 residues. J lost 4 bases, V lost 6 bases, and 8 bases had no gene match. In DNA form, the CDR3 reads TGTGCCAGCACCGTACCGGGACAGGGGGCTTACGAGCAGTACTTC. It encodes CASTVPGQGAYEQYF. Full variable domain (outside the CDR3, taken from reference TRBV5-8 and TRBJ2-7): EAGVTQSPTHLIKTRGQQATLRCSPISGHTSVYWYQQALGLGLQFLLWYDEGEERNRGNFPPRFSGRQFPNYSSELNVNALELEDSALYLCASTVPGQGAYEQYFGPGTRLTVT.

This clonotype occurred a few times. The rearrangement links TRBV12-5 to TRBJ2-5, with D perhaps being TRBD1 or TRBD2 (6 bases each). Trimming took off 2 bases at V and 7 bases at J, with 11 bases between the two ends. Germline CDR1 LGHNT, CDR2 FRNRAP. The CDR3 has 13 residues. The CDR3 spells CASGLTTGATQYF. As DNA, the CDR3 is TGTGCTAGTGGTTTGACAACGGGGGCGACCCAGTACTTC.

This clonotype was found many times. The rearrangement links TRBV7-9 to TRBJ2-1, with no clear D. CDR3 size: 15 residues. The V end lost 8 bases, the J end lost 2 bases, and 16 bases lay between the germline ends. Germline loops: CDR1 SEHNR, CDR2 FQNEAQ (reference sequence). The CDR3 DNA is TGTGCCAGCGGCCCCGAAGGTGGGGCCTACAATGAGCAGTTCTTC. Translation: CASGPEGGAYNEQFF.

This clonotype was counted ten times or more. The rearrangement uses TRBV7-9 and TRBJ2-7; D possibly corresponds to TRBD2 (5 bases). Germline V gene data show CDR1 as SEHNR and CDR2 as FQNEAQ (reference sequence). V gave up 2 bases and J gave up 0 bases, with 11 bases separating them. CDR3 size: 15 residues. The CDR3 loop is CASSLSSRSSYEQYF. CDR3 bases: TGTGCCAGCAGCTTATCTAGCCGAAGCTCCTACGAGCAGTACTTC. Variable domain in full (rest from reference TRBV7-9 and TRBJ2-7): DTGVSQNPRHKITKRGQNVTFRCDPISEHNRLYWYRQTLGQGPEFLTYFQNEAQLEKSRLLSDRFSAERPKGSFSTLEIQRTEQGDSAMYLCASSLSSRSSYEQYFGPGTRLTVT.

Ten or more counts support this clonotype. This chain joins TRBV6-1 and TRBJ2-7, with unresolved D. Trimming removed 3 bases from V and 6 bases from J, with 15 bases in between. CDR1 and CDR2 from the germline V gene are MNHNS and SASEGT. The CDR3 covers 14 residues. The DNA for the CDR3 is TGTGCCAGCAGTGATGTCCCTCAGTTGGGCGAGCAGTACTTC. Amino acids: CASSDVPQLGEQYF.

This clonotype was detected ten times or more. The chain combines TRBV20-1 with TRBJ2-2; TRBD2 agrees at 8 bases. V shed 3 bases, J shed 0 bases, and the junction held 6 bases outside the gene matches. Germline CDR1 reads DFQATT; CDR2 reads SNEGSKA (reference sequence). The CDR3 has 16 amino acids. This CDR3 is CSARPGGGANTGELFF. For the CDR3, the DNA is TGCAGTGCTAGGCCCGGGGGGGGTGCGAACACCGGGGAGCTGTTTTTT.

This clonotype showed up just a few times. The chain links TRBV29-1 to TRBJ2-1; TRBD2 is a possible D gene (5 bases). The CDR3 runs to 15 residues. Trimming cost V 2 bases and J 4 bases, with 15 bases left between them. The germline V gene has CDR1 SQVTM and CDR2 ANQGSEA. CDR3 sequence (DNA): TGCAGCGTTGAAAGCCGGAGGAAACCGTACAATGAGCAGTTCTTC. It codes for CSVESRRKPYNEQFF.